This T cell receptor (beta chain) was captured by sequencing in a study of patients and donors after allogeneic stem cell transplantation. TCRdb fed the RT-PCR reads into MiXCR, producing one record per CDR3 protein. The sample records 150,000 to 250,000 distinct CDR3 sequences, about 40% being singletons. Germline values: CDR1 MDHEN, CDR2 SYDVKM. CDR3 length: 16 residues. Trimming removed 3 bases from V and 5 bases from J; junction bases left unmatched: 6. This chain joins TRBV28 and TRBJ2-1; 11 bases map to TRBD1. Input material: blood, either unsorted or a sorted T cell fraction (not recorded which). The receptor's source is a human donor who was either an allogeneic HSCT recipient or a stem cell or donor lymphocyte infusion donor (not recorded which). It is not recorded whose cells these are; they may come from a transplant donor. The CDR3 nucleotides are TGTGCCAGCAGTTTCACAGGGACAGGGGGTAACAATGAGCAGTTCTTC. Translated: CASSFTGTGGNNEQFF.